A single sample gave rise to the 31 T cell receptor beta chains below, sequenced in a study of response to subunit inactivated influenza vaccine. TCRdb called the RT-PCR reads again in MiXCR, with one record for every CDR3 protein. The sample includes roughly 180,000 distinct CDR3 sequences, about 10% of them seen just once. Sequenced material: non-naive T cells sorted from PBMCs, taken on the day of vaccination. All receptors come from a man aged 45-65 years who received an inactivated influenza vaccine.

The chain employs TRBV5-8 and TRBJ2-1; tentative D call: TRBD2 (6 bases). The V and J ends lost 3 bases and 10 bases respectively, with 23 bases between them. CDR3 length: 16 amino acids. The germline V gene has CDR1 SGHTS and CDR2 YDEGEE. The CDR3 DNA reads as TGTGCCAGCAGCTCCCGAGCGGGCTTAATACTTCGGGAGCAGTTCTTC. Translating gives CASSSRAGLILREQFF.

This clonotype appeared many times. V is TRBV25-1 and J is TRBJ1-5; a weak D match, TRBD1 (5 bases). Germline V gene data show CDR1 as MGHDK and CDR2 as SYGVNS. The CDR3 is made up of 12 amino acids. CDR3 residues: CPWGENNQPQHF. The CDR3 DNA sequence: TGTCCTTGGGGGGAGAACAATCAGCCCCAGCATTTT.

This clonotype was counted between two and nine times. This chain uses TRBV11-2 with TRBJ1-6; weak D call: TRBD1 (5 bases). The CDR3 is 15 amino acids. Germline CDR1 and CDR2: SGHAT and FQNNGV. Between the trimmed V and J ends, which lost 5 bases and 5 bases, there was a span of 13 bases. This CDR3 is CASSPRRADNSPLHF. The CDR3 DNA reads TGTGCCAGCAGCCCCCGCAGGGCAGATAATTCACCCCTCCACTTT.

This clonotype was counted between two and nine times. The chain joins TRBV12-3 or TRBV12-4 to TRBJ1-1, with D possibly TRBD1 on 5 matching bases. V was trimmed by 7 bases and J by 5 bases, leaving 17 bases between them. This CDR3 region has 14 residues. The CDR3 spells CASTLPGRGTEAFF. The CDR3 coding sequence is TGTGCCAGCACCTTGCCTGGGAGGGGAACTGAAGCTTTCTTT.

The rearrangement uses TRBV12-3 or TRBV12-4 and TRBJ1-1; D might be TRBD1 (6 bases). The germline V and J ends were trimmed by 5 bases and 10 bases, with 17 bases remaining between them. This CDR3 region has 13 residues. This CDR3 is CASSLSQGTVAFF. CDR3 bases: TGTGCCAGCAGTCTATCTCAGGGGACCGTAGCTTTCTTT.

This clonotype has only a few counts. This chain links TRBV4-3 with TRBJ2-2, with TRBD1 matching 9 bases. CDR1 is LGHNA, CDR2 YSLEER, per germline. CDR3 size: 17 residues. V was clipped by 0 bases and J by 7 bases; unmatched bases: 9. The CDR3 reads CASSQDWDRDQYGELFF. As DNA, the CDR3 is TGCGCCAGCAGCCAAGACTGGGACAGGGATCAATACGGGGAGCTGTTTTTT.

V gene TRBV6-2 or TRBV6-3 combines with J gene TRBJ2-5, with D possibly TRBD1 on 6 matching bases. Per germline, CDR1 MNHEY and CDR2 SVGEGT. This CDR3 is 14 amino acids long. Trimming shortened V by 1 base and J by 5 bases, and 11 bases separated the two germline ends. This chain's CDR3 is CASSYFAGDETQYF. DNA of the CDR3: TGTGCCAGCAGTTACTTCGCAGGGGACGAGACCCAGTACTTC.

This clonotype was recorded a few times. In DNA form, the CDR3 reads TGTGCCAGCTCACCACCGACGGTCCTGGAGACCCAGTACTTC. Encoded protein: CASSPPTVLETQYF. J is TRBJ2-5 and V is TRBV18; no reliable D call. The V gene's germline CDR1 is KGHSH and CDR2 LQKENI. The germline V and J ends were trimmed by 0 bases and 5 bases, with 10 bases remaining between them. This CDR3 region has 14 residues.

This clonotype was found many times. The V call is TRBV5-1, the J call TRBJ2-1; 14 nucleotides line up with TRBD2. Germline lookup yields CDR1 SGHRS and CDR2 YFSETQ. With 0 bases clipped from V and 6 bases from J, the junction kept 14 bases outside the gene matches. The CDR3 has 20 amino acids. The CDR3 region has the DNA TGCGCCAGCAGCTTGGGACAGGTCGGGACTAGCGGGAGATCTCTCAATGAGCAGTTCTTC. It specifies CASSLGQVGTSGRSLNEQFF.

The chain joins TRBV30 to TRBJ2-2; D perhaps matches TRBD1 (5 bases). Germline CDR1 is GTSNPN and CDR2 is SVGIG (reference sequence). The CDR3 has 13 residues. V dropped 0 bases and J dropped 6 bases, with 8 bases sitting between them. CDR3 sequence reads: CAWSVLQAGELFF. The CDR3 DNA is TGTGCCTGGAGTGTATTACAGGCCGGGGAGCTGTTTTTT.

V is TRBV5-8 and J is TRBJ2-3; D unclear. Germline V CDR1 and CDR2: SGHTS, YDEGEE. The CDR3 is 15 amino acids. V lost 1 base to trimming and J lost 2 bases, with 11 bases between them. CDR3 coding DNA: TGTGCCAGCAGCTTGTATGCCAGTTACACAGATACGCAGTATTTT. Translation gives CASSLYASYTDTQYF.

The chain joins TRBV3-1 to TRBJ2-1; 10 bases are shared with TRBD2. The CDR3 consists of 15 residues. From germline, CDR1 is LGHDT and CDR2 YNNKEL (reference sequence). Trimming cost V 4 bases and J 9 bases; bases outside gene matches: 9. DNA of the CDR3: TGTGCCAGCAGCCCCCAGCTAGCGGGAGAGGGTGAGCAGTTCTTC. Its protein is CASSPQLAGEGEQFF.

This clonotype was recorded at least ten times. The rearrangement links TRBV5-1 to TRBJ1-1; D gene ambiguous. The CDR3 loop spans 13 amino acids. V lost 0 bases and J 8 bases, leaving 11 bases between the germline ends. Germline V lookup: CDR1 SGHRS, CDR2 YFSETQ. The CDR3 DNA follows: TGCGCCAGCAGCTTGGGTCAGGTCTCGGAAGCTTTCTTT. The encoded protein is CASSLGQVSEAFF.

Many counts were recorded for this clonotype. The V gene is TRBV12-3 or TRBV12-4, the J gene TRBJ2-3, with D perhaps TRBD1 (5 bases). V was cut by 6 bases and J by 2 bases, with 12 bases left in between. The CDR3 sequence is 14 residues long. The CDR3 DNA reads as TGTGCCAGCAGGATGACAGATCTCACAGATACGCAGTATTTT. It is translated as CASRMTDLTDTQYF.

The V gene is TRBV6-2 or TRBV6-3, the J gene TRBJ2-3; D remains unclear. This CDR3 has 16 residues. Trimming stripped 5 bases from V and 2 bases from J, with 17 bases between. Germline loops: CDR1 MNHEY, CDR2 SVGEGT. This chain's CDR3 is CASSTGVGSNTDTQYF. CDR3 in DNA: TGTGCCAGCAGTACTGGGGTGGGCTCGAACACAGATACGCAGTATTTT.

The chain has TRBV28 and TRBJ2-7; D tentatively fits TRBD1 or TRBD2 (5 bases each). There are 16 residues in the CDR3. Germline assignment: CDR1 MDHEN and CDR2 SYDVKM. The ends were cut back, 4 bases at V and 6 bases at J, with 22 bases in the middle. The CDR3 DNA is TGTGCCAGCAGTTCTTTGTATGGGCAGGGAGCCCCCGAGCAGTACTTC. This translates into CASSSLYGQGAPEQYF.

The chain uses TRBV12-3 or TRBV12-4 and TRBJ2-3, with unresolved D. Trimming left V 6 bases short and J 4 bases short, with 11 bases between. This CDR3 contains 13 residues. This CDR3 is CASRQYSADTQYF. The CDR3 DNA reads TGTGCCAGCAGGCAGTACAGCGCAGATACGCAGTATTTT.

This clonotype was found a few times. The chain couples TRBV2 to TRBJ1-4; D possibly corresponds to TRBD1 (6 bases). CDR3 size: 15 residues. Germline V gives CDR1 SNHLY, CDR2 FYNNEI. Deletions cut 6 bases from V and 1 base from J, with 12 bases between. The CDR3 loop reads CASREGGRTNEKLFF. DNA of the CDR3: TGTGCCAGCAGAGAGGGGGGCAGAACTAATGAAAAACTGTTTTTT.

This clonotype was seen ten or more times. The chain carries TRBV10-3 and TRBJ2-7; 9 bases line up with TRBD1. The germline CDR1 and CDR2 sequences are ENHRY and SYGVKD. The CDR3 extends over 16 amino acids. The V gene end was trimmed by 6 bases and the J gene end by 4 bases; junction bases not matched to a gene: 13. CDR3 loop: CAIRDLVGTGRYEQYF. The CDR3, as DNA: TGTGCCATCAGAGACCTGGTTGGGACAGGGAGGTACGAGCAGTACTTC.

The table lists this clonotype with a few counts. The chain couples TRBV2 to TRBJ2-7; 8 bases line up with TRBD2. Unmatched junction bases numbered 7, after V lost 7 bases and J lost 5 bases. This CDR3 spans 13 amino acids. From germline, CDR1 is SNHLY and CDR2 FYNNEI. CDR3 loop: CASNPAGEHEQYF. In DNA form, the CDR3 reads TGTGCCAGCAACCCAGCGGGGGAACACGAGCAGTACTTC. The whole variable domain, remainder taken from reference TRBV2 and TRBJ2-7, is EPEVTQTPSHQVTQMGQEVILRCVPISNHLYFYWYRQILGQKVEFLVSFYNNEISEKSEIFDDQFSVERPDGSNFTLKIRSTKLEDSAMYFCASNPAGEHEQYFGPGTRLTVT.

This chain uses TRBV3-1 with TRBJ2-7; TRBD2 might be the D (6 bases). V lost 0 bases, J lost 5 bases, and 8 bases lay in between. The CDR3 runs to 13 residues. In germline, CDR1 is LGHDT, CDR2 YNNKEL (reference sequence). The CDR3 loop reads CASSQDWEDEQYF. The CDR3 DNA is TGTGCCAGCAGCCAAGATTGGGAGGACGAGCAGTACTTC.

This clonotype was counted ten times or more. This sequence joins TRBV29-1 and TRBJ2-3, with TRBD2 identical over 7 bases. Trimming took 3 bases from V and 6 from J; bases not matched to a gene: 3. The CDR3 length is 12 residues. Germline-derived CDR1 and CDR2 are SQVTM and ANQGSEA. The CDR3 protein is CSVDAGVDTQYF. The DNA for the CDR3 is TGCAGCGTTGATGCGGGAGTCGATACGCAGTATTTT.

The table lists this clonotype with many counts. The chain links TRBV6-5 to TRBJ2-7, with TRBD2 identical over 7 bases. The CDR3 contains 16 residues. Germline V gives CDR1 MNHEY, CDR2 SVGAGI. V was clipped by 5 bases and J by 2 bases; unmatched bases: 12. CDR3 nucleotide sequence: TGTGCCAGCAGTCACACGGGGGGAGCGAACACCTACGAGCAGTACTTC. Encoded protein: CASSHTGGANTYEQYF.

This clonotype was seen ten or more times. The rearrangement joins TRBV12-3 or TRBV12-4 to TRBJ2-2, with D unresolved. V was cut by 3 bases and J by 6 bases, with 5 bases left in between. The CDR3 sequence is 12 residues long. CDR3 loop: CASSFRPGELFF. The CDR3 DNA is TGTGCCAGCAGTTTTCGTCCCGGGGAGCTGTTTTTT.

This clonotype was observed a few times. The V gene is TRBV30, the J gene TRBJ2-1; the D is unclear. The V end was cut by 0 bases, the J end by 9 bases, with 15 bases between. From germline, CDR1 is GTSNPN and CDR2 SVGIG (reference sequence). The CDR3 loop spans 14 amino acids. The CDR3 sequence: CAWSVPPQRVEQFF. The DNA of the CDR3 is TGTGCCTGGAGTGTACCCCCCCAACGGGTTGAGCAGTTCTTC.

Many counts were recorded for this clonotype. The gene calls are TRBV5-1 and TRBJ2-7, with 7 bases that match TRBD1. J lost 1 base, V lost 4 bases, and 11 bases had no gene match. Per germline, CDR1 SGHRS and CDR2 YFSETQ. The CDR3 loop spans 16 amino acids. In DNA, the CDR3 is TGCGCCAGCAGCAGTATAGGGGGCGCCGGATCCTACGAGCAGTACTTC. Translated: CASSSIGGAGSYEQYF.

This clonotype ranks as medium-sized. V and J are TRBV29-1 and TRBJ2-1; 11 bases map to TRBD2. This CDR3 is built from 15 residues. V trimming: 2 bases; J trimming: 9 bases; junction bases outside the gene matches: 9. Germline V lookup: CDR1 SQVTM, CDR2 ANQGSEA. The CDR3 is CSVEMRLAGQAEQFF. DNA for the CDR3: TGCAGCGTTGAAATGCGACTAGCGGGACAGGCTGAGCAGTTCTTC.

This clonotype has at least ten counts. The genes are TRBV5-1 and TRBJ2-4; unclear D gene. CDR1 SGHRS and CDR2 YFSETQ come from the germline V gene. The CDR3 loop spans 15 amino acids. The germline V and J ends were trimmed by 0 bases and 2 bases, with 9 bases remaining between them. DNA for the CDR3: TGCGCCAGCAGCTTGGGCCGGGTTCCCAAAAACATTCAGTACTTC. Translating it yields CASSLGRVPKNIQYF.

The chain joins TRBV7-2 to TRBJ2-7; tentative D call: TRBD2 (6 bases). The germline V gene has CDR1 SGHTA and CDR2 FQGNSA. Trimming cost V 5 bases and J 3 bases, with 17 bases left between them. This CDR3 region has 15 residues. The CDR3 DNA is TGTGCCAGCAGCCCGGACTACGCTAAGTACTACGAGCAGTACTTC. The encoded protein is CASSPDYAKYYEQYF.

In its sample, this clonotype was seen a few times. The gene calls are TRBV9 and TRBJ1-2, with 7 bases fitting TRBD1. J was trimmed by 3 bases and V by 0 bases; bases with no gene match: 8. The germline V gene has CDR1 SGDLS and CDR2 YYNGEE. This CDR3 is 16 amino acids long. The CDR3 bases are TGTGCCAGCAGCGTAGCTACAGCCAGGGGGGACTATGGCTACACCTTC. It codes for CASSVATARGDYGYTF.

This clonotype was detected many times. The V and J genes are TRBV5-1 and TRBJ2-2; D remains unclear. This CDR3 has 14 amino acids. The V end lost 4 bases, the J end lost 0 bases, and 7 bases lay between the germline ends. Germline V lookup: CDR1 SGHRS, CDR2 YFSETQ. In DNA, the CDR3 is TGCGCCAGCAGCATAGACCCGAACACCGGGGAGCTGTTTTTT. This sequence encodes CASSIDPNTGELFF.